This entry features one T cell receptor beta chain sequence. Its cognate antigen has yet to be identified. It has no much larger one-base neighbor in the sample; base qualities were not kept. Libraries came from UMI-ligation and nested PCR. The beta constant-region primer consisted of an equimolar mixture of two oligonucleotides that together covered TRBC1 and TRBC2. Four rounds of PCR, combining the SP2 primer with nested alpha and beta constant-region primers, were used to amplify the ligated cDNA. T4 RNA ligase 1 ligated a single-stranded oligonucleotide carrying the SP2 primer and a 12-nucleotide UMI to the cDNA 3' end. Incubation of the ligation reaction was carried out at 16 degrees C for about 19-25 hours. PCR2 was typically performed as a SYBR Green qPCR and was stopped at a predetermined threshold so that over-amplification was prevented. Agencourt AMPure XP magnetic beads were used for all purifications after the first. Library amounts were measured by Qubit and library quality was assessed on a TapeStation, where the main peak was expected at around 650 bp. Pooled libraries were sequenced on an Illumina MiSeq using v2 2x251 paired-end kits, and typically roughly 0.9-2.2 million reads were obtained per sample. Each sample's library went into the pool at approximately 4.3 nM, and about 5-7% PhiX was added to help with cluster recognition. As for the authors' bioinformatics: Using tag matching that tolerated one base-pair mismatch, Decombinator assigned V and J genes to FASTQ reads that had been processed by Demultiplexor. Collapsinator relied on UMIs to fix sequencing errors as well as frequency errors caused by PCR heterogeneity. CDR3Translator translated TCRs and extracted CDR3s from the conserved cysteine to the FGXG phenylalanine, flagging non-productive sequences. Repertoires were subsampled to equal numbers of UMI-defined TCRs before Gini, Shannon entropy and inverse Simpson indices were calculated. Within the linear range, a power law was fitted by maximum likelihood to the distributions of clonotype abundance. On one naive CD8 sample, the pipeline and MIGEC gave similar UMI counts, unique TCR numbers and clonal distributions. In one analysis, naive TCRs that were also found in any memory subset of the same donor were excluded from the naive repertoire. Repertoires were searched for approximately 7,000 CMV-associated CDR3 sequences compiled from VDJdb and a published dataset. The raw public data were reprocessed by TCRdb itself: fastp quality trimming at Q25, MiXCR clonotype calling, in-frame beta chains only. Rows are unified per CDR3 protein, each entry keeping the most common DNA and genes. V and J calls and clone size were set by TCRdb, not the authors. This sample has 85,000 or so distinct CDR3 sequences in its table, and about 9.9% of those were observed once. The ten largest clones take up less than 1.5% of the sample.

These data are taken from a study of naive and memory T cell subsets (dated 2017 in TCRdb). Concerning the study at large: An open-source, UMI-based TCR alpha and beta sequencing pipeline was applied to sorted naive and memory peripheral blood T cell subsets. The results of the functional CMV T cell responses matched the IgG serology results in every case. RNA was DNase-treated and reverse transcribed with TCR constant-region primers, mostly using SuperScript III. The investigation overall reported the following: In both CD4 and CD8 cells, the Gini index increased while Shannon and inverse Simpson diversity decreased from naive through CM, EM and EMRA. A power law was followed by TCR abundance, with an exponent that differed between naive and memory subsets but was consistent across the three individuals. No ground truth was available to validate the repertoire findings for the naive and memory subsets. RNA-based TCR counts may be affected by expression changes linked to T cell activation and differentiation. Single alpha or beta chain sequences, rather than paired alpha/beta receptors, were used to define clonotypes. A few larger clonotypes were present in naive repertoires, especially CD8 naive repertoires, and these clonotypes were possibly memory cells re-expressing CD45RA. After error correction, over 85% of naive TCR sequences appeared only once, giving much steeper abundance distributions than memory subsets.

TCR alpha and beta chain libraries were amplified separately from the second PCR step onward. Donor CMV status was determined by IFNgamma production from CD4+ T cells after overnight stimulation of fresh PBMCs with CMV viral lysate. CD4 T cells were positively selected using Miltenyi beads, after which CD8 T cells were positively selected from the CD4-negative fraction. Cells were stained for CD3, CD4, CD8, CD45RA, CD27 and a live/dead dye and were sorted on a BD Aria II into four subsets based on CD45RA and CD27. A few healthy volunteers provided blood, and the blood of each volunteer was split into CD4 and CD8 T cells and then into four differentiation subsets. Approximately 120 ml of peripheral blood was drawn per donor, and PBMC were isolated by Ficoll-Paque PLUS density-gradient centrifugation. Sorted cells were lysed in RLT buffer, after which RNA was extracted using a Qiagen RNeasy kit and stored at -80 degrees C.

The CDR3 contains 16 residues, cysteine and phenylalanine counted. Only the CDR3 part of the read is kept: 48 bases, read in frame from the first base. Looking up the germline V gene (reference sequence) yields CDR1 LNHDA and CDR2 SQIVND. V drops 1 base and J drops 1 base, leaving 13 bases in between. The origin of this receptor is a human donor in good health. The sequenced sample consisted of naive CD8+ T cells from blood. Reading the label with the study, this specimen's cell subset or site is: naive T cells, CD45RA high CD27+. This chain joins TRBV19 to TRBJ2-5; the D gene is possibly TRBD2, with 6 bases matching. In nucleotides, the sequence is TGTGCCAGTAGTATAGGTAGCGGAGGAAGCCAAGAGACCCAGTACTTC. It codes for CASSIGSGGSQETQYF.